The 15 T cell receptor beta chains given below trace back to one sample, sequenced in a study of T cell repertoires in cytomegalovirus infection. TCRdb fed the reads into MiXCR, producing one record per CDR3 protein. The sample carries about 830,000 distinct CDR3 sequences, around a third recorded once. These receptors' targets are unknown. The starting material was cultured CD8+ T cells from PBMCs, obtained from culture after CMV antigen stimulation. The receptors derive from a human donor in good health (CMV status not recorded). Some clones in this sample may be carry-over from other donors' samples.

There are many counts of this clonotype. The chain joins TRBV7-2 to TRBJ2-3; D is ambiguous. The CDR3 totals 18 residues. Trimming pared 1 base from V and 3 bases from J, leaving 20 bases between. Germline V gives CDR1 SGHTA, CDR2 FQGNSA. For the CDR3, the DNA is TGTGCCAGCAGCTTAGGACATGGTCAAGGGCCCCTAACAGATACGCAGTATTTT. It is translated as CASSLGHGQGPLTDTQYF.

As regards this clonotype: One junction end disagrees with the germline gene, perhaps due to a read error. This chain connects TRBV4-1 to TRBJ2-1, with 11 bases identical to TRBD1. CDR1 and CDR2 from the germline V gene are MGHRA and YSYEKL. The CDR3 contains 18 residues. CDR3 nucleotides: TGCGCCAGCAGCCCCTATCCACCCCCGGGACAGGGGGGGAATGGGCAGTTCTTC. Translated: CASSPYPPPGQGGNGQFF.

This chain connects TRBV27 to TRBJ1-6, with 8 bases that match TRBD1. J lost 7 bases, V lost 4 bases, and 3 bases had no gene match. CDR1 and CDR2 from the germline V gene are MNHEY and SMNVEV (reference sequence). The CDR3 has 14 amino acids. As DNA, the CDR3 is TGTGCCAGCAGTTGGGGACAGGTCAATTCACCCCTCCACTTT. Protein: CASSWGQVNSPLHF.

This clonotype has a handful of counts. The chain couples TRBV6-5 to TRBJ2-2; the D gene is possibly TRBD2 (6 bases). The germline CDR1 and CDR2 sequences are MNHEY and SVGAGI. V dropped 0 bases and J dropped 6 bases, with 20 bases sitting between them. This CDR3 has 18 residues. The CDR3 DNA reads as TGTGCCAGCAGTTACTCAGTGAATCCAGGGAGGTACGCCGGGGAGCTGTTTTTT. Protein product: CASSYSVNPGRYAGELFF.

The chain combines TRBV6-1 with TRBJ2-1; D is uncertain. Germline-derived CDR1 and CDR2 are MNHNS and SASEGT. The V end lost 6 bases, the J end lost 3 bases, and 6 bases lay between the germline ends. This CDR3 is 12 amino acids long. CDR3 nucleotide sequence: TGTGCCAGCAGGCAATACTACAATGAGCAGTTCTTC. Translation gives CASRQYYNEQFF.

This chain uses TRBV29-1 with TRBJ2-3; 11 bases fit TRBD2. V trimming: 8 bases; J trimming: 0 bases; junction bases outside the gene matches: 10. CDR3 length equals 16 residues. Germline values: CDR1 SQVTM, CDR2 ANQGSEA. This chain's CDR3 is CSSRLAGLPSTDTQYF. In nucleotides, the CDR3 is TGCAGCTCCCGACTAGCGGGGTTACCTAGCACAGATACGCAGTATTTT.

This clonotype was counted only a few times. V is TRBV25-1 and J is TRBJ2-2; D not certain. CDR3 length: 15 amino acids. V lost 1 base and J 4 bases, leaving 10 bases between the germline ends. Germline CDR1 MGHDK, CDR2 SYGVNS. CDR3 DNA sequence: TGTGCCAGCAGTGAATTTGGTCTTTTCACCGGGGAGCTGTTTTTT. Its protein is CASSEFGLFTGELFF.

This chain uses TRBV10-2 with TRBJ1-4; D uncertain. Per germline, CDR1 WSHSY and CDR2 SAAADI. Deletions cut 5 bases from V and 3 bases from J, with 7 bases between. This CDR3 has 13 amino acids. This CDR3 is CASSPGSNEKLFF. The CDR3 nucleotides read TGCGCCAGCAGTCCCGGGTCTAATGAAAAACTGTTTTTT.

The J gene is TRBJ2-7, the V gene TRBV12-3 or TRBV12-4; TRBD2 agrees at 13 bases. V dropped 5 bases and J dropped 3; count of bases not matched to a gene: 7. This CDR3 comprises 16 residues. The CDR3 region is CASSPFRLAGGYEQYF. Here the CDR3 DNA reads TGTGCCAGCAGTCCATTTCGACTAGCGGGGGGCTACGAGCAGTACTTC.

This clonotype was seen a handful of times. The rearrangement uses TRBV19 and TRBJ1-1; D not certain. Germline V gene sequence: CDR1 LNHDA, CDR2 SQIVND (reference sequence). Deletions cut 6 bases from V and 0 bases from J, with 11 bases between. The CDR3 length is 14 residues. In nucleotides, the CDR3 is TGTGCCAGTAGCCTTCAGATTATGAACACTGAAGCTTTCTTT. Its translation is CASSLQIMNTEAFF.

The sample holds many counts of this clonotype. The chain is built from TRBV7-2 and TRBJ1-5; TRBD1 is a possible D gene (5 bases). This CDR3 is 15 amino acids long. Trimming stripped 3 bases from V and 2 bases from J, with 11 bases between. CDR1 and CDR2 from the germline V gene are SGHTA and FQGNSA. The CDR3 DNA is TGTGCCAGCAGCTTCCGGGACGGCGGCAATCAGCCCCAGCATTTT. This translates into CASSFRDGGNQPQHF.

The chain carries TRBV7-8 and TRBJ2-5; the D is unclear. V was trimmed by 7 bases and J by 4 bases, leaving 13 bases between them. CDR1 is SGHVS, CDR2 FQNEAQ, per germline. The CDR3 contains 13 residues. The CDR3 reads CASTKNLGETQYF. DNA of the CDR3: TGTGCCAGCACCAAAAATCTCGGAGAGACCCAGTACTTC.

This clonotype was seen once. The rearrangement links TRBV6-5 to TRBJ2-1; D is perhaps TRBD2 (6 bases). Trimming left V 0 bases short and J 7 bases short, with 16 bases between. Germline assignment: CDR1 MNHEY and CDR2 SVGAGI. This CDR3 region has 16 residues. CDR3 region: CASSYSLAGTPNEQFF. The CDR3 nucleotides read TGTGCCAGCAGTTACTCACTAGCAGGGACTCCTAATGAGCAGTTCTTC.

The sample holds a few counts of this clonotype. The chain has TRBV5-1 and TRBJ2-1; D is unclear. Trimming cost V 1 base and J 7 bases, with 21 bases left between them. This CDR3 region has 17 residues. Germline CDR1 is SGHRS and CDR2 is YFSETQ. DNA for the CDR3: TGCGCCAGCAGCTTGAGGTTGTTTCCCGTGCAAGCAAATGAGCAGTTCTTC. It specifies CASSLRLFPVQANEQFF. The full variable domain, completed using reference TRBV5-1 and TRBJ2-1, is KAGVTQTPRYLIKTRGQQVTLSCSPISGHRSVSWYQQTPGQGLQFLFEYFSETQRNKGNFPGRFSGRQFSNSRSEMNVSTLELGDSALYLCASSLRLFPVQANEQFFGPGTRLTVL.

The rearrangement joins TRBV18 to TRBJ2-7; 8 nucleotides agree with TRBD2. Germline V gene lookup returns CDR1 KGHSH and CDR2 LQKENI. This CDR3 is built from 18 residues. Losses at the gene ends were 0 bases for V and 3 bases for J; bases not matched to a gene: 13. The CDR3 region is CASSPPLSGGVRFYEQYF. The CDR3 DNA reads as TGTGCCAGCTCACCACCGTTAAGCGGGGGTGTTCGCTTCTACGAGCAGTACTTC.